This entry features one T cell receptor beta chain sequence. Its antigen is unidentified. This record comes from a study of shared clonotypes between healthy human individuals. The input for sorted-subset replicate PCRs was around 200 ng DNA, around 27,000 T cell genomes. Authors' data handling: Filtering differed since immunoSEQ provided only junctions, with no quality scores. Measured with immunoSEQ multiplex PCR; TCRdb has only the in-frame clones, and not every one. Clone size and V and J calls were adopted from that table, with D and trimming inferred from the DNA. The repertoire holds about 1.1 million clones, with approximately 80% as singletons. Study-wide findings and caveats: Owing to a small donor count, the genetic and exposure-history diversity represented was limited.

Germline-derived CDR1 and CDR2 are MNHEY and SMNVEV (reference sequence). There are 14 residues in the CDR3. CD45RA-negative memory and CD45RA+ naive subsets were split from the CD4+ cells. This TCR was sampled from a man between 18 and 29 years old in good health. Some clones in this sample may be carry-over from other donors' samples. The rearrangement joins TRBV27 to TRBJ2-5; the D gene could be TRBD1 or TRBD2 (5 bases each). The end of the DNA is better explained by TRBJ2-7, so the J call may be wrong. The sequencing sample was made of memory CD4+ T cells from PBMCs. Subset in this sample: CD45RA-negative fraction. CDR3 bases: TGTGCCAGCAGCCAGGGACGGAGCTCCTACGAGCAGTACTTC. This encodes CASSQGRSSYEQYF.